This passage covers 3 T cell receptor beta chains from one sample sequenced in a study of radiotherapy plus CTLA-4 blockade in lung cancer. Using immunoSEQ multiplex PCR, the repertoire was profiled, and TCRdb retains in-frame clones only, with some absent. This table holds roughly 48,000 clones, 82% found once. Sequences were derived from peripheral blood, sampled from a patient treated with radiotherapy plus ipilimumab. The receptors originated from a human donor with non-small cell lung cancer who had stable disease on radiotherapy plus ipilimumab.

In this sample, this clone turned up a few times. The chain has TRBV15 and TRBJ2-1; maybe TRBD1 (6 bases). The V and J ends lost 3 bases and 8 bases respectively, with 17 bases between them. Looked up from germline, CDR1 is LNHNV and CDR2 is YYDKDF (reference sequence). The CDR3 consists of 15 residues. The CDR3 coding sequence is TGTGCCACCAGCAGTAGTTCAGTACAGGGCTATGAGCAGTTCTTC. It yields the protein CATSSSSVQGYEQFF.

This clone was found a few times. In DNA, the CDR3 is TGTGCCAGCAGCTCCCCAGGGTACGAGCAGTACTTC. Translating gives CASSSPGYEQYF. This sequence joins TRBV7-2 and TRBJ2-7; tentatively, D is TRBD1 (5 bases). The germline V and J ends were trimmed by 4 bases and 4 bases, with 8 bases remaining between them. There are 12 residues in the CDR3. Germline CDR1 SGHTA, CDR2 FQGNSA. Full variable domain (missing parts from reference TRBV7-2 and TRBJ2-7): GAGVSQSPSNKVTEKGKDVELRCDPISGHTALYWYRQSLGQGLEFLIYFQGNSAPDKSGLPSDRFSAERTGGSVSTLTIQRTQQEDSAVYLCASSSPGYEQYFGPGTRLTVT.

V gene TRBV4-1 combines with J gene TRBJ2-1; 7 bases map to TRBD2. The V segment lost 0 bases and the J segment 8 bases; nucleotides outside the gene matches: 13. Per germline, CDR1 MGHRA and CDR2 YSYEKL. The CDR3 totals 17 residues. CDR3 DNA: TGCGCCAGCAGCCAAGAGGGCGGGAGCGACGTCATGGATGAGCAGTTCTTC. Its translation is CASSQEGGSDVMDEQFF.